The rows below give T cell receptor beta chains drawn from one sample of a study of T cells after yellow fever vaccination. One entry per CDR3 protein, called by TCRdb with MiXCR from the 5' RACE reads. The data hold some 350,000 distinct CDR3 sequences, with 11% observed a single time. Sequenced here: PBMCs, sampled on the day of the first yellow fever vaccination. Receptor source: a man aged 18 to 30 who received the YFV17D yellow fever vaccine. CDR3s include the opening cysteine and the closing phenylalanine or tryptophan. The D gene is left open where the match is weak. Not all rows give a size; the values are once, few, many and, for expanded clones, a class.

d_gene: -
len: 16
v_gene: TRBV15
j_gene: TRBJ1-3
abundance: -
CDR3aa: CATSRALRDNGNTIYF
CDR3nt: TGTGCCACCAGCAGGGCCCTCCGGGACAACGGAAACACCATATATTTT

d_gene: -
len: 16
v_gene: TRBV4-1
j_gene: TRBJ2-7
abundance: many
CDR3aa: CASSQDDRQSLGGQYF
CDR3nt: TGCGCCAGCAGCCAAGATGATCGCCAGTCTCTAGGGGGGCAGTACTTC

d_gene: -
len: 15
v_gene: TRBV6-2/TRBV6-3
j_gene: TRBJ2-3
abundance: few
CDR3aa: CASSSRTGALDTQYF
CDR3nt: TGTGCCAGCAGTTCGCGTACGGGGGCCCTAGATACGCAGTATTTT

d_gene: -
len: 13
v_gene: TRBV12-3/TRBV12-4
j_gene: TRBJ2-3
abundance: -
CDR3aa: CASSLPGSTAQYF
CDR3nt: TGTGCCAGCAGTCTCCCCGGGAGTACGGCGCAGTATTTT

d_gene: -
len: 14
v_gene: TRBV20-1
j_gene: TRBJ2-7
abundance: many
CDR3aa: CSARYRDAPYEQYF
CDR3nt: TGCAGTGCTAGATACCGGGACGCTCCCTACGAGCAGTACTTC

d_gene: TRBD2
len: 14
v_gene: TRBV20-1
j_gene: TRBJ2-3
abundance: few
CDR3aa: CSAGTSGGTDTQYF
CDR3nt: TGCAGTGCCGGGACTAGCGGGGGCACAGATACGCAGTATTTT

d_gene: -
len: 15
v_gene: TRBV9
j_gene: TRBJ2-1
abundance: few
CDR3aa: CASSVGGDRVNEQFF
CDR3nt: TGTGCCAGCAGCGTAGGAGGAGACAGAGTCAATGAGCAGTTCTTC

d_gene: -
len: 15
v_gene: TRBV6-2/TRBV6-3
j_gene: TRBJ1-5
abundance: -
CDR3aa: CASTSIATDNQPQHF
CDR3nt: TGTGCCAGCACTTCCATAGCGACAGATAATCAGCCCCAGCATTTT

d_gene: -
len: 17
v_gene: TRBV3-1
j_gene: TRBJ2-3
abundance: -
CDR3aa: CASSQDPSGSLGDTQYF
CDR3nt: TGTGCCAGCAGCCAAGACCCCTCCGGGTCCCTTGGAGATACGCAGTATTTT

d_gene: -
len: 15
v_gene: TRBV5-1
j_gene: TRBJ1-6
abundance: many
CDR3aa: CASSLEAQYGSPLHF
CDR3nt: TGCGCCAGCAGCTTGGAGGCTCAATACGGTTCGCCCCTCCACTTT

d_gene: TRBD1
len: 15
v_gene: TRBV20-1
j_gene: TRBJ2-2
abundance: -
CDR3aa: CSARDQGACTGELFF
CDR3nt: TGCAGTGCTAGAGATCAGGGGGCGTGTACCGGGGAGCTGTTTTTT

d_gene: TRBD1
len: 15
v_gene: TRBV11-2
j_gene: TRBJ1-5
abundance: few
CDR3aa: CASSSGQVGGQPQHF
CDR3nt: TGTGCCAGCAGCTCAGGACAGGTCGGGGGTCAGCCCCAGCATTTT

d_gene: -
len: 13
v_gene: TRBV7-9
j_gene: TRBJ1-5
abundance: -
CDR3aa: CASSFSGYQPQHF
CDR3nt: TGTGCCAGCAGTTTCTCCGGATACCAGCCCCAGCATTTT

d_gene: TRBD2
len: 15
v_gene: TRBV27
j_gene: TRBJ2-1
abundance: few
CDR3aa: CASSSRDYPNVEQFF
CDR3nt: TGTGCCAGCAGTTCCCGGGACTACCCGAATGTGGAGCAGTTCTTC

d_gene: -
len: 15
v_gene: TRBV30
j_gene: TRBJ2-1
abundance: -
CDR3aa: CAWSVPSLAGNEQFF
CDR3nt: TGTGCCTGGAGTGTACCGTCACTAGCTGGGAATGAGCAGTTCTTC

d_gene: TRBD1
len: 15
v_gene: TRBV6-5
j_gene: TRBJ2-2
abundance: many
CDR3aa: CASRLPDRDTGELFF
CDR3nt: TGTGCCAGCAGACTCCCGGACAGGGACACCGGGGAGCTGTTTTTT

d_gene: -
len: 14
v_gene: TRBV6-1
j_gene: TRBJ2-2
abundance: -
CDR3aa: CASSPVRDLGELFF
CDR3nt: TGTGCCAGCAGCCCAGTTAGGGACCTCGGGGAGCTGTTTTTT

d_gene: -
len: 14
v_gene: TRBV10-3
j_gene: TRBJ1-6
abundance: many
CDR3aa: CAISESGRGSPLHF
CDR3nt: TGTGCCATCAGTGAGTCGGGGAGAGGTTCACCCCTCCACTTT

d_gene: -
len: 15
v_gene: TRBV6-5
j_gene: TRBJ2-5
abundance: -
CDR3aa: CASSYTTLPKETQYF
CDR3nt: TGTGCCAGCAGTTACACCACACTCCCGAAAGAGACCCAGTACTTC

d_gene: -
len: 15
v_gene: TRBV12-3/TRBV12-4
j_gene: TRBJ2-3
abundance: many
CDR3aa: CASSLGGPKSDTQYF
CDR3nt: TGTGCCAGCAGCCTAGGTGGACCTAAGTCAGATACGCAGTATTTT

d_gene: TRBD2
len: 15
v_gene: TRBV27
j_gene: TRBJ2-3
abundance: -
CDR3aa: CASSSRLASTDTQYF
CDR3nt: TGTGCCAGCAGCAGCCGACTAGCTAGCACAGATACGCAGTATTTT

d_gene: -
len: 16
v_gene: TRBV12-3/TRBV12-4
j_gene: TRBJ2-7
abundance: -
CDR3aa: CASSPRASSGFIEQYF
CDR3nt: TGTGCCAGCAGCCCCAGGGCCTCCAGTGGATTTATAGAGCAGTACTTC

d_gene: -
len: 14
v_gene: TRBV6-1
j_gene: TRBJ1-5
abundance: few
CDR3aa: CASRGTSSNQPQHF
CDR3nt: TGTGCCAGCAGAGGAACATCTAGCAATCAGCCCCAGCATTTT

d_gene: -
len: 13
v_gene: TRBV5-5
j_gene: TRBJ1-5
abundance: -
CDR3aa: CASSLTVTQPQHF
CDR3nt: TGTGCCAGCAGCTTAACGGTAACTCAGCCCCAGCATTTT

d_gene: -
len: 15
v_gene: TRBV20-1
j_gene: TRBJ1-2
abundance: -
CDR3aa: CSARSRSTNAEGYTF
CDR3nt: TGCAGTGCTAGATCCCGCTCCACCAATGCGGAAGGCTACACCTTC

d_gene: -
len: 15
v_gene: TRBV20-1
j_gene: TRBJ2-3
abundance: -
CDR3aa: CSARRPLGPLDTQYF
CDR3nt: TGCAGTGCTAGAAGACCCCTAGGCCCCCTGGATACGCAGTATTTT

d_gene: TRBD2
len: 18
v_gene: TRBV5-1
j_gene: TRBJ2-5
abundance: -
CDR3aa: CASSQYGRGLDTSETQYF
CDR3nt: TGCGCCAGCAGCCAATACGGGCGCGGACTAGATACGTCGGAGACCCAGTACTTC

d_gene: -
len: 16
v_gene: TRBV18
j_gene: TRBJ2-2
abundance: -
CDR3aa: CASSPQGGPNTGELFF
CDR3nt: TGTGCCAGCTCACCACAGGGGGGGCCGAACACCGGGGAGCTGTTTTTT

d_gene: -
len: 17
v_gene: TRBV7-2
j_gene: TRBJ1-2
abundance: -
CDR3aa: CASSNSGTVKTNYGYTF
CDR3nt: TGTGCCAGCAGTAATTCCGGAACGGTGAAGACTAACTATGGCTACACCTTC

d_gene: TRBD2
len: 14
v_gene: TRBV10-3
j_gene: TRBJ2-1
abundance: -
CDR3aa: CAISRLAGAYEQFF
CDR3nt: TGTGCCATCAGCCGACTAGCGGGGGCTTATGAGCAGTTCTTC

d_gene: TRBD2
len: 15
v_gene: TRBV12-3/TRBV12-4
j_gene: TRBJ2-5
abundance: few
CDR3aa: CASSLMGGGAETQYF
CDR3nt: TGTGCCAGCAGTTTAATGGGCGGGGGGGCTGAGACCCAGTACTTC

d_gene: -
len: 16
v_gene: TRBV3-1
j_gene: TRBJ2-5
abundance: few
CDR3aa: CASSQEGGGSRETQYF
CDR3nt: TGTGCCAGCAGCCAAGAAGGAGGGGGGTCACGGGAGACCCAGTACTTC

d_gene: TRBD1
len: 16
v_gene: TRBV6-1
j_gene: TRBJ1-6
abundance: few
CDR3aa: CASSEQWDRGSSPLHF
CDR3nt: TGTGCCAGCAGTGAACAATGGGACAGGGGCTCCTCACCCCTCCACTTT

d_gene: TRBD1
len: 13
v_gene: TRBV18
j_gene: TRBJ1-2
abundance: few
CDR3aa: CASSPATGEGYTF
CDR3nt: TGTGCCAGCTCACCAGCCACAGGGGAAGGCTACACCTTC

d_gene: TRBD1
len: 14
v_gene: TRBV10-2
j_gene: TRBJ1-1
abundance: -
CDR3aa: CASREQGVRVDAFF
CDR3nt: TGCGCCAGCAGAGAACAGGGGGTCCGGGTGGACGCTTTCTTT

d_gene: -
len: 14
v_gene: TRBV7-3
j_gene: TRBJ2-3
abundance: few
CDR3aa: CASSSGLPQDTQYF
CDR3nt: TGTGCCAGCAGCTCGGGACTCCCGCAAGATACGCAGTATTTT

d_gene: -
len: 14
v_gene: TRBV4-1
j_gene: TRBJ2-3
abundance: few
CDR3aa: CASSQAEVGDTQYF
CDR3nt: TGCGCCAGCAGCCAAGCGGAAGTGGGAGATACGCAGTATTTT

d_gene: -
len: 12
v_gene: TRBV7-9
j_gene: TRBJ2-4
abundance: -
CDR3aa: CASSPEDSRQYF
CDR3nt: TGTGCCAGCAGCCCTGAGGACAGTCGGCAGTACTTC

d_gene: -
len: 14
v_gene: TRBV5-4
j_gene: TRBJ1-5
abundance: few
CDR3aa: CASSFTFGRQPQHF
CDR3nt: TGTGCCAGCAGCTTTACTTTCGGCCGGCAGCCCCAGCATTTT

d_gene: TRBD1
len: 14
v_gene: TRBV7-2
j_gene: TRBJ1-4
abundance: few
CDR3aa: CASRETGVGEKLFF
CDR3nt: TGTGCCAGCAGGGAGACAGGGGTGGGTGAAAAACTGTTTTTT

d_gene: TRBD2
len: 15
v_gene: TRBV9
j_gene: TRBJ2-1
abundance: few
CDR3aa: CASSGTGTRGNEQFF
CDR3nt: TGTGCCAGCAGCGGAACCGGGACTAGAGGCAATGAGCAGTTCTTC

d_gene: -
len: 15
v_gene: TRBV27
j_gene: TRBJ1-2
abundance: -
CDR3aa: CASSPKVGNFYGYTF
CDR3nt: TGTGCCAGCAGTCCAAAAGTCGGAAACTTCTATGGCTACACCTTC

d_gene: TRBD2
len: 14
v_gene: TRBV7-2
j_gene: TRBJ2-2
abundance: -
CDR3aa: CASSRGLAPRELFF
CDR3nt: TGTGCCAGCAGCCGGGGACTAGCTCCGCGAGAGCTGTTTTTT

d_gene: TRBD2
len: 15
v_gene: TRBV7-3
j_gene: TRBJ2-2
abundance: few
CDR3aa: CASSLGSGATGELFF
CDR3nt: TGTGCCAGCAGCTTGGGTAGCGGGGCTACCGGGGAGCTGTTTTTT

d_gene: -
len: 15
v_gene: TRBV12-3/TRBV12-4
j_gene: TRBJ1-3
abundance: -
CDR3aa: CASRTGGGVGNTIYF
CDR3nt: TGTGCCAGCAGAACCGGAGGGGGAGTCGGAAACACCATATATTTT

d_gene: -
len: 11
v_gene: TRBV6-2/TRBV6-3
j_gene: TRBJ2-2
abundance: few
CDR3aa: CASHYSGELFF
CDR3nt: TGTGCCAGCCACTACTCCGGGGAGCTGTTTTTT

d_gene: -
len: 14
v_gene: TRBV12-3/TRBV12-4
j_gene: TRBJ1-1
abundance: few
CDR3aa: CASSPRVANTEAFF
CDR3nt: TGTGCCAGCAGTCCCCGGGTCGCGAACACTGAAGCTTTCTTT

d_gene: -
len: 15
v_gene: TRBV12-3/TRBV12-4
j_gene: TRBJ2-3
abundance: many
CDR3aa: CASSFMGEGTDTQYF
CDR3nt: TGTGCCAGCAGTTTTATGGGGGAGGGCACAGATACGCAGTATTTT

d_gene: -
len: 14
v_gene: TRBV12-3/TRBV12-4
j_gene: TRBJ2-6
abundance: -
CDR3aa: CASSAFSGANVLTF
CDR3nt: TGTGCCAGCAGTGCCTTCTCTGGGGCCAACGTCCTGACTTTC

d_gene: -
len: 15
v_gene: TRBV11-2
j_gene: TRBJ2-7
abundance: -
CDR3aa: CASSLVGRSSYEQYF
CDR3nt: TGTGCCAGCAGCTTAGTGGGCAGGTCATCCTACGAGCAGTACTTC

d_gene: TRBD1
len: 17
v_gene: TRBV14
j_gene: TRBJ1-1
abundance: -
CDR3aa: CASSQAGGIELITEAFF
CDR3nt: TGTGCCAGCAGCCAAGCAGGGGGCATTGAATTAATCACTGAAGCTTTCTTT

d_gene: TRBD1
len: 14
v_gene: TRBV5-1
j_gene: TRBJ2-3
abundance: many
CDR3aa: CASRRQGGTDTQYF
CDR3nt: TGCGCCAGCAGGAGACAGGGAGGCACAGATACGCAGTATTTT

d_gene: -
len: 15
v_gene: TRBV7-2
j_gene: TRBJ1-6
abundance: few
CDR3aa: CASSLAPGSGSPLHF
CDR3nt: TGTGCCAGCAGCTTAGCTCCCGGGTCGGGCTCACCCCTCCACTTT

d_gene: -
len: 14
v_gene: TRBV20-1
j_gene: TRBJ1-5
abundance: few
CDR3aa: CSARAGDINQPQHF
CDR3nt: TGCAGTGCTAGAGCGGGGGACATCAATCAGCCCCAGCATTTT

d_gene: -
len: 14
v_gene: TRBV6-1
j_gene: TRBJ2-7
abundance: few
CDR3aa: CASSQQGPSYEQYF
CDR3nt: TGTGCCAGCAGTCAGCAGGGGCCCTCCTACGAGCAGTACTTC

d_gene: -
len: 15
v_gene: TRBV4-3
j_gene: TRBJ1-3
abundance: few
CDR3aa: CASSPGPTAGNTIYF
CDR3nt: TGCGCCAGCAGCCCTGGACCTACTGCTGGAAACACCATATATTTT

d_gene: -
len: 16
v_gene: TRBV6-2/TRBV6-3
j_gene: TRBJ1-1
abundance: few
CDR3aa: CASSSGGGSVNTEAFF
CDR3nt: TGTGCCAGCAGTTCGGGGGGCGGTTCAGTGAACACTGAAGCTTTCTTT